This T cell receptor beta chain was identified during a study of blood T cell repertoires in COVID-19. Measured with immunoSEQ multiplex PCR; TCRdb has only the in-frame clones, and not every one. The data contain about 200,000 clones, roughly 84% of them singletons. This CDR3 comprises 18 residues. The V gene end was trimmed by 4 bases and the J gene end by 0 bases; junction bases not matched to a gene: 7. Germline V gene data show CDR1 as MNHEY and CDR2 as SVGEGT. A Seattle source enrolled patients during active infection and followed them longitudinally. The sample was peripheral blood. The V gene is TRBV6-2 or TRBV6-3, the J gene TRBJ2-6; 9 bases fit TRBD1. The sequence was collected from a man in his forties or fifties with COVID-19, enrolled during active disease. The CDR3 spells CASSSLRQGVSGANVLTF. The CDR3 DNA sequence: TGTGCCAGCAGTTCACTCAGACAGGGGGTCTCTGGGGCCAACGTCCTGACTTTC.